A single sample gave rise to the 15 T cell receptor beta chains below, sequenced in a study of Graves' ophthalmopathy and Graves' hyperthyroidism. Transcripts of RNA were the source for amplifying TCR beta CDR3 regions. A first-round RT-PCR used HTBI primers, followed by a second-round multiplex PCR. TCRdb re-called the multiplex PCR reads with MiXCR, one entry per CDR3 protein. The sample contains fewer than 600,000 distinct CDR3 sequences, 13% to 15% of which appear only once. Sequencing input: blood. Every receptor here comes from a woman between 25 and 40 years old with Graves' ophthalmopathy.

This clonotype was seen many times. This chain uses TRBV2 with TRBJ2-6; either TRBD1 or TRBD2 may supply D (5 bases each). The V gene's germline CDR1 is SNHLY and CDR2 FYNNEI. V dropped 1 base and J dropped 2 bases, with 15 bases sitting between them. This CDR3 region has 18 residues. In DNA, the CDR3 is TGTGCCAGCAGTGAAGGGGGGATAGGGATAGCTGGGGCCAACGTCCTGACTTTC. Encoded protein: CASSEGGIGIAGANVLTF.

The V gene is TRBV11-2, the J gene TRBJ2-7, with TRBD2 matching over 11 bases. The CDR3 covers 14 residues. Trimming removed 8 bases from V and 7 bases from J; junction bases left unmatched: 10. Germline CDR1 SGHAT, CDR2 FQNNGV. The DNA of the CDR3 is TGTGCCAGCTTCTCACCGGGACTAGCGGCAGAGCAGTACTTC. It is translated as CASFSPGLAAEQYF.

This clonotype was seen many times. CDR3 protein: CASSLKGLMEETQYF. For the CDR3, the DNA is TGTGCCAGCAGTTTAAAAGGGTTGATGGAAGAGACCCAGTACTTC. The chain recombines TRBV27 with TRBJ2-5; D is unresolved. CDR1 MNHEY and CDR2 SMNVEV come from the germline V gene (reference sequence). Trimming took 2 bases from V and 3 from J, leaving 13 bases between them. This CDR3 comprises 15 residues.

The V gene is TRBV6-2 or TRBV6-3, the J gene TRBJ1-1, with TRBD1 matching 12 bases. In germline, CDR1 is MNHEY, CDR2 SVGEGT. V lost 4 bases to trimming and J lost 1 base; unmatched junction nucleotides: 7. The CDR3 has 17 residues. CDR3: CASSFPGTGGWNTEAFF. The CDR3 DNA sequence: TGTGCCAGCAGTTTCCCCGGGACAGGGGGCTGGAACACTGAAGCTTTCTTT.

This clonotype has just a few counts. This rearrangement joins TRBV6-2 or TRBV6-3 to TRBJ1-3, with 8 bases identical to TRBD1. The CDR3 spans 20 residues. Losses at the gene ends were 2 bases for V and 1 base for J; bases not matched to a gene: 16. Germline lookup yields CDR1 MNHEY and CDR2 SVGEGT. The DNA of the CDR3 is TGTGCCAGCAGTTACCCGAAATATTTGACAGGGGAAAGGTCTGGAAACACCATATATTTT. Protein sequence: CASSYPKYLTGERSGNTIYF.

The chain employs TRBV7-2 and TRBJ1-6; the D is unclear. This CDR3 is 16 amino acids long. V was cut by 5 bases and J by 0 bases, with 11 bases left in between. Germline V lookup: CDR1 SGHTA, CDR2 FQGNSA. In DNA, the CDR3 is TGTGCCAGCAGCATGAGGAGAAGCTCCTATAATTCACCCCTCCACTTT. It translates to CASSMRRSSYNSPLHF.

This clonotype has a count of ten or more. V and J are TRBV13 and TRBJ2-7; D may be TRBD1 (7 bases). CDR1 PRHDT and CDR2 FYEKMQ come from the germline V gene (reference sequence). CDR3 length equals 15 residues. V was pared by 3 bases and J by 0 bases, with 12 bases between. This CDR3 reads CASSFGQGGSYEQYF. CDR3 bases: TGTGCCAGCAGCTTTGGGCAGGGGGGCTCCTACGAGCAGTACTTC.

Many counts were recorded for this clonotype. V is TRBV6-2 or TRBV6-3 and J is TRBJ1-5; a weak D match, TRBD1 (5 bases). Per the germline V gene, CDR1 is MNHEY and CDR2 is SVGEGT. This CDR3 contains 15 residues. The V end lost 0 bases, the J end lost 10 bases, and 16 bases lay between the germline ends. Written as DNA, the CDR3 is TGTGCCAGCAGTTACTCGACTAACAGGCCGCATCCCCAGCATTTT. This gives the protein CASSYSTNRPHPQHF.

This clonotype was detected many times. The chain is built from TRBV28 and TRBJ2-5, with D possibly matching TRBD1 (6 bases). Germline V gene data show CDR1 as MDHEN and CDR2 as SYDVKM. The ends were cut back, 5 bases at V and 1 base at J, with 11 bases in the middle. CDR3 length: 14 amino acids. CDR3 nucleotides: TGTGCCAGCAGTGGGGGCAGTCTCCAAGAGACCCAGTACTTC. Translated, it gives CASSGGSLQETQYF.

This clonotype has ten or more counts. CDR3 sequence: CASSIGLAGVSEQYF. The DNA of the CDR3 is TGTGCCAGCAGCATTGGACTAGCGGGGGTGAGCGAGCAGTACTTC. The V and J genes are TRBV7-2 and TRBJ2-7; 13 bases line up with TRBD2. The J segment lost 6 bases and the V segment lost 5 bases, leaving 7 bases of the junction unmatched. Germline CDR1 and CDR2: SGHTA and FQGNSA. The CDR3 extends over 15 amino acids.

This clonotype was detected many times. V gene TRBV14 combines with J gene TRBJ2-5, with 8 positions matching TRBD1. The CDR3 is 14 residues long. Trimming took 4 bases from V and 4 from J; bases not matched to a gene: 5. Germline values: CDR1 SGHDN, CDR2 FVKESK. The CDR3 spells CASSPRRGRETQYF. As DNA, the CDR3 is TGTGCCAGCAGCCCCCGCAGGGGGCGAGAGACCCAGTACTTC. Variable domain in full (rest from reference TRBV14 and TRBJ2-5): EAGVTQFPSHSVIEKGQTVTLRCDPISGHDNLYWYRRVMGKEIKFLLHFVKESKQDESGMPNNRFLAERTGGTYSTLKVQPAELEDSGVYFCASSPRRGRETQYFGPGTRLLVL.

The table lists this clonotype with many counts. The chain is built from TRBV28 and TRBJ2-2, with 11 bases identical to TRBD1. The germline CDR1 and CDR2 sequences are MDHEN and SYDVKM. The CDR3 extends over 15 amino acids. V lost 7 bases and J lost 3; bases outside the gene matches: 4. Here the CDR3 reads CASTSGQGDTGELFF. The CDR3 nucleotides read TGTGCCAGCACCTCGGGACAGGGGGACACCGGGGAGCTGTTTTTT.

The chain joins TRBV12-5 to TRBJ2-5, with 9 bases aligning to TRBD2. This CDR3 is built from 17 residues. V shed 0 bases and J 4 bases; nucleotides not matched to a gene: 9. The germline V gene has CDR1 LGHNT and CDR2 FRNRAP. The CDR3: CASGLVLGGGDTETQYF. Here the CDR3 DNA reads TGTGCTAGTGGTTTGGTACTGGGCGGGGGGGATACAGAGACCCAGTACTTC.

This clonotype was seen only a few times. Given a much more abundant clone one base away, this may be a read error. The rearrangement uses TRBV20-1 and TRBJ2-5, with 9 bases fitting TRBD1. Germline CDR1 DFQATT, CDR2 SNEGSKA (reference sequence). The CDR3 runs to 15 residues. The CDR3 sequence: CSATGTGSNQETKYF. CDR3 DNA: TGCAGTGCTACCGGGACAGGGAGTAATCAAGAGACCAAGTACTTC.

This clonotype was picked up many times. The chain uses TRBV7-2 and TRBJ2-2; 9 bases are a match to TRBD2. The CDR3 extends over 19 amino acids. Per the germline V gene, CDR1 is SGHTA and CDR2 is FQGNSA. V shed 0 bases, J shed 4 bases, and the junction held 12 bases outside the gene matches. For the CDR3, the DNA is TGTGCCAGCAGCTTAGCCGCGGGAAGACTAGCGGTTATCACCGGGGAGCTGTTTTTT. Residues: CASSLAAGRLAVITGELFF.